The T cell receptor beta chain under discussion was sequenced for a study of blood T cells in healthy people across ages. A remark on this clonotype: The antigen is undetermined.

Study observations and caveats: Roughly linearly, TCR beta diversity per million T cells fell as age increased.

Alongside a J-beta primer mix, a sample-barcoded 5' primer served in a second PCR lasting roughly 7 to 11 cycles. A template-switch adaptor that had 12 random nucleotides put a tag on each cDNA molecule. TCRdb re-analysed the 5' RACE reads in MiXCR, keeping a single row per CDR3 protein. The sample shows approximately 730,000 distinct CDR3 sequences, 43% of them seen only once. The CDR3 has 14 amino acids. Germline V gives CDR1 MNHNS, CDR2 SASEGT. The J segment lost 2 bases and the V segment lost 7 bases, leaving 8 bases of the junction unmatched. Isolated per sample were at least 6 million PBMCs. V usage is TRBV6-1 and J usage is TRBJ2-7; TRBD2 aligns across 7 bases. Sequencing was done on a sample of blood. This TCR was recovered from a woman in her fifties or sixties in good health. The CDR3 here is CASKDPGRAYEQYF. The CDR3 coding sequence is TGTGCCAGCAAAGACCCAGGGAGGGCCTACGAGCAGTACTTC.